Listed below are T cell receptor beta chains from one sample, sequenced in a study of blood T cell repertoires in COVID-19. Generated by immunoSEQ multiplex PCR, the TCRdb table keeps only in-frame clones and is missing some. The table includes fewer than 500,000 clones, more than 80% detected once. Sequenced: PBMCs or T cells enriched from blood (not recorded which). These receptor sequences come from a man aged 30 to 39 who had recovered from COVID-19. Each CDR3 is given with its conserved first and last residue. D genes are given only for firm matches. Clone size, where shown, is once, few, many, or a class for clones that have expanded.

abundance	v_gene	len	d_gene	j_gene	CDR3aa	CDR3nt
-	TRBV10-1	14	TRBD1	TRBJ2-2	CASSGTGAPGELFF	TGCGCCAGCAGCGGGACAGGGGCACCCGGGGAGCTGTTTTTT
-	TRBV7-6	16	TRBD2	TRBJ2-3	CASSLPRAGETDTQYF	TGTGCCAGCAGTTTGCCTCGAGCGGGAGAGACAGATACGCAGTATTTT
-	TRBV11-2	13	-	TRBJ1-1	CASRPPGGTEAFF	TGTGCCAGCAGACCGCCGGGGGGGACTGAAGCTTTCTTT
-	TRBV29-1	13	-	TRBJ1-2	CSALGGTHYGYTF	TGCAGCGCCCTAGGTGGGACTCACTATGGCTACACCTTC
-	TRBV19	15	-	TRBJ2-1	CASSVYLDSYNEQFF	TGTGCCAGTAGTGTCTATCTAGACTCCTACAATGAGCAGTTCTTC
-	TRBV18	16	-	TRBJ1-3	CASSPVIKRTGNTIYF	TGTGCCAGCTCACCAGTTATTAAGAGAACTGGAAACACCATATATTTT
once	TRBV5-1	14	-	TRBJ1-1	CASSQNSLNTEAFF	TGCGCCAGCAGCCAGAATTCACTGAACACTGAAGCTTTCTTT
-	TRBV9	16	TRBD2	TRBJ2-7	CASSVGVSGIGYEQYF	TGTGCCAGCAGCGTTGGCGTTAGCGGGATAGGTTACGAGCAGTACTTC
-	TRBV27	14	TRBD1	TRBJ1-2	CASGLGQGGYGYTF	TGTGCCAGCGGGCTTGGACAGGGTGGCTATGGCTACACCTTC
-	TRBV5-1	19	TRBD2	TRBJ2-2	CASSLVGLAGVRSTGELFF	TGCGCCAGCAGCTTGGTTGGACTAGCGGGAGTACGTAGCACCGGGGAGCTGTTTTTT
-	TRBV5-5	16	TRBD2	TRBJ2-7	CASSLSTSAVAYEQYF	TGTGCCAGCAGCTTGAGTACTAGCGCAGTGGCCTACGAGCAGTACTTC
-	TRBV9	16	TRBD2	TRBJ2-4	CASSVAPGLAENIQYF	TGTGCCAGCAGCGTTGCCCCGGGACTAGCAGAAAACATTCAGTACTTC
-	TRBV9	13	-	TRBJ2-5	CASGRDLQETQYF	TGTGCCAGCGGCAGGGACTTGCAAGAGACCCAGTACTTC
-	TRBV18	15	TRBD1	TRBJ1-6	CASSPAGQINSPLHF	TGTGCCAGCTCACCGGCGGGACAGATAAATTCACCCCTCCACTTT
once	TRBV28	18	TRBD2	TRBJ2-4	CASSSLDRAGGLKNIQYF	TGTGCCAGCAGTTCTTTAGACAGGGCGGGGGGGCTAAAAAACATTCAGTACTTC
-	TRBV27	14	-	TRBJ1-3	CASSLRGIENTIYF	TGTGCCAGCAGTTTGCGGGGTATCGAAAACACCATATATTTT
-	TRBV7-8	14	-	TRBJ1-5	CASGVTGSNQPQHF	TGTGCCTCCGGCGTAACAGGTAGCAATCAGCCCCAGCATTTT
-	TRBV4-1	16	TRBD1	TRBJ1-4	CASSRNPGQTNEKLFF	TGCGCCAGCAGCCGTAATCCGGGACAGACTAATGAAAAACTGTTTTTT
-	TRBV3-1/TRBV3-2	14	-	TRBJ2-7	CASTPFGQIYEQYF	TGTGCCAGCACACCCTTTGGACAGATCTACGAGCAGTACTTC
-	TRBV7-9	12	TRBD1	TRBJ1-1	CASSFGQGEAFF	TGTGCCAGCAGCTTCGGACAGGGAGAAGCTTTCTTT
-	TRBV5-4	13	-	TRBJ2-7	CASSLFSSYEQYF	TGTGCCAGCAGCTTGTTCTCCTCCTACGAGCAGTACTTC
-	TRBV27	15	TRBD1	TRBJ1-5	CASSLAGQGLQPQHF	TGTGCCAGCAGTTTAGCGGGACAGGGGCTTCAGCCCCAGCATTTT
-	TRBV27	16	TRBD1	TRBJ1-2	CASSFQGEKPNYGYTF	TGTGCCAGCAGTTTTCAGGGGGAAAAGCCGAACTATGGCTACACCTTC
once	TRBV15	15	TRBD2	TRBJ2-1	CATDPTSGAINEQFF	TGTGCCACCGACCCGACTAGCGGCGCTATAAATGAGCAGTTCTTC